The 5 T cell receptor beta chains below were found in one sample sequenced in a study of lymphopenia after photon versus proton radiotherapy. Sequencing used immunoSEQ multiplex PCR; TCRdb keeps in-frame clones, though not all of them. The data hold about 27,000 clones, with roughly 87% observed a single time. Material: peripheral blood, obtained from a patient treated with photon-based radiotherapy. All receptors derive from a man aged 45-60 years with gastric cancer.

The V call is TRBV5-1, the J call TRBJ1-6, with 9 bases lining up with TRBD1. This CDR3 is built from 14 residues. With 5 bases clipped from V and 9 bases from J, the junction kept 6 bases outside the gene matches. Germline V gene data show CDR1 as SGHRS and CDR2 as YFSETQ. CDR3 amino acids: CASRAGTGSSPLHF. The CDR3 DNA reads as TGCGCCAGCAGGGCAGGGACAGGGAGTTCACCCCTCCACTTT.

This chain links TRBV18 with TRBJ1-2; TRBD1 matches 9 bases. The CDR3 is 13 amino acids. Germline CDR1 and CDR2: KGHSH and LQKENI. The V segment lost 3 bases and the J segment 8 bases; nucleotides outside the gene matches: 4. The CDR3 here is CASSPDRGRGYTF. DNA of the CDR3: TGTGCCAGCTCACCGGACAGGGGTAGGGGCTACACCTTC. Full variable domain (outside the CDR3, taken from reference TRBV18 and TRBJ1-2): NAGVMQNPRHLVRRRGQEARLRCSPMKGHSHVYWYRQLPEEGLKFMVYLQKENIIDESGMPKERFSAEFPKEGPSILRIQQVVRGDSAAYFCASSPDRGRGYTFGSGTRLTVV.

This clone has a handful of counts. V and J are TRBV5-5 and TRBJ2-7; TRBD2 is a possible D gene (6 bases). This CDR3 is 12 amino acids long. Trimming cost V 0 bases and J 7 bases, with 8 bases left between them. Germline V lookup: CDR1 SGHKS, CDR2 YYEKEE (reference sequence). CDR3 sequence: CASSLVGREQYV. CDR3 DNA: TGTGCCAGCAGCTTGGTGGGGAGGGAGCAGTACGTC.

The rearrangement joins TRBV30 to TRBJ1-4, with 10 positions matching TRBD1. Trimming cost V 4 bases and J 5 bases; bases outside gene matches: 7. Germline V CDR1 and CDR2: GTSNPN, SVGIG (reference sequence). This CDR3 region has 15 residues. The CDR3 reads CAWIPGTGVNEKLFF. As DNA, the CDR3 is TGTGCCTGGATCCCCGGGACAGGGGTCAATGAAAAACTGTTTTTT. The variable domain in full, with the rest retrieved from reference TRBV30 and TRBJ1-4, is SQTIHQWPATLVQPVGSPLSLECTVEGTSNPNLYWYRQAAGRGLQLLFYSVGIGQISSEVPQNLSASRPQDRQFILSSKKLLLSDSGFYLCAWIPGTGVNEKLFFGSGTQLSVL.

The gene calls are TRBV5-8 and TRBJ2-3; 8 bases align to TRBD1. CDR3 length: 16 residues. The J segment lost 0 bases and the V segment lost 3 bases, leaving 6 bases of the junction unmatched. The V gene's germline CDR1 is SGHTS and CDR2 YDEGEE. DNA for the CDR3: TGTGCCAGCAGCTCCGGGACAGGCTCTAGCACAGATACGCAGTATTTT. Protein sequence: CASSSGTGSSTDTQYF.